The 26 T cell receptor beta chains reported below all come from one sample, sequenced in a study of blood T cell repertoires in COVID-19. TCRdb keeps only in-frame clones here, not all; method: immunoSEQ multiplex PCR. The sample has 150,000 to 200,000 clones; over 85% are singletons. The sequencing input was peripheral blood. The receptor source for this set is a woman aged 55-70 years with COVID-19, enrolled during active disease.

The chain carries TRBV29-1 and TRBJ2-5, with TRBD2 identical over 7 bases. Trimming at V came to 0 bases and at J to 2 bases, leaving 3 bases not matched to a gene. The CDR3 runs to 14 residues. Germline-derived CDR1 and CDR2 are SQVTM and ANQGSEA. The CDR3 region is CSVEDHGGQETQYF. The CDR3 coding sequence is TGCAGCGTTGAAGATCACGGGGGGCAAGAGACCCAGTACTTC.

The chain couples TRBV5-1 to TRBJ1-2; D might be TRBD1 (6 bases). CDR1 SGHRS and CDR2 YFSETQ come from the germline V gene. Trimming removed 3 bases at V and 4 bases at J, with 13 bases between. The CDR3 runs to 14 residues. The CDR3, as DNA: TGCGCCAGCAGCTCTTCCACAGGGACCTATGGCTACACCTTC. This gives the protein CASSSSTGTYGYTF.

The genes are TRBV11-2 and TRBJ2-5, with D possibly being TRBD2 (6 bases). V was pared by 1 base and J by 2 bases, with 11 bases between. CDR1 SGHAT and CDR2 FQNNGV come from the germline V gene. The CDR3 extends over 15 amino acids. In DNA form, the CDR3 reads TGTGCCAGCAGCTTAGTGATCGGGGGACAAGAGACCCAGTACTTC. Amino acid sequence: CASSLVIGGQETQYF.

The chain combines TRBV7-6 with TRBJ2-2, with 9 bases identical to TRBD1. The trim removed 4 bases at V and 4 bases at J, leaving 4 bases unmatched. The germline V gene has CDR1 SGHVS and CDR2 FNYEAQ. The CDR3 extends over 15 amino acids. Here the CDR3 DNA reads TGTGCCAGCAGCTACAGGGGGCTTATCACCGGGGAGCTGTTTTTT. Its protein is CASSYRGLITGELFF.

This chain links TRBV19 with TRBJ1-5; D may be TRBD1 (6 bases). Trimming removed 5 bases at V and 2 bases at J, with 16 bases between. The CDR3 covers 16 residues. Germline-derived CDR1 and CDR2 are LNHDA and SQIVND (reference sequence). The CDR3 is CASSLNLAGGNQPQHF. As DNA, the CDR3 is TGTGCCAGTAGTCTAAACTTGGCAGGGGGCAATCAGCCCCAGCATTTT.

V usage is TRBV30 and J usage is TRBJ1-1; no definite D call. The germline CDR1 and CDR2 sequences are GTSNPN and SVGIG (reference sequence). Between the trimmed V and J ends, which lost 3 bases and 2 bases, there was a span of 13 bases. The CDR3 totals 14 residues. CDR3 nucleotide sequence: TGTGCCTGGAGAAAAACACTAGAAAACACTGAAGCTTTCTTT. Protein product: CAWRKTLENTEAFF.

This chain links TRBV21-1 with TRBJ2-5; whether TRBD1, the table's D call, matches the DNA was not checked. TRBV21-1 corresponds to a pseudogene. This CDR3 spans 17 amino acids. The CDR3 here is CASSFRGDRHGQETQYF. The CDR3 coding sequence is TGTGCCAGCAGCTTCAGGGGAGACCGACACGGCCAAGAGACCCAGTACTTC.

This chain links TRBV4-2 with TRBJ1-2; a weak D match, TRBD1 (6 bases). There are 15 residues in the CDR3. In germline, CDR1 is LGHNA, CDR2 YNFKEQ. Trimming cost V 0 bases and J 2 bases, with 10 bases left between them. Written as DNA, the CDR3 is TGTGCCAGCAGCCAAGAGGGACAATCAAACTATGGCTACACCTTC. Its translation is CASSQEGQSNYGYTF.

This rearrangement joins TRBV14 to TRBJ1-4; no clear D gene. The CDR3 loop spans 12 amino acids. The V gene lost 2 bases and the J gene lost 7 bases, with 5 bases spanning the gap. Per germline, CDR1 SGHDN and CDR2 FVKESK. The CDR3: CASSQTSEKLFF. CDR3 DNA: TGTGCCAGCAGCCAAACCAGTGAAAAACTGTTTTTT.

In nucleotides, the CDR3 is TGCAGCGTTGCTACAGATTTTGGCTACACCTTC. It yields the protein CSVATDFGYTF. This chain connects TRBV29-1 to TRBJ1-2; no clear D gene. This CDR3 has 11 residues. Trimming took off 4 bases at V and 7 bases at J, with 10 bases between the two ends. Germline CDR1 is SQVTM and CDR2 is ANQGSEA.

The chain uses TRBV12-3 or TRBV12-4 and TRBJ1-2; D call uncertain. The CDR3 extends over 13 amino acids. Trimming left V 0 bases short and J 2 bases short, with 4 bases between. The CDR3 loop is CASSLAQNYGYTF. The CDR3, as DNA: TGTGCCAGCAGTTTAGCACAGAACTATGGCTACACCTTC.

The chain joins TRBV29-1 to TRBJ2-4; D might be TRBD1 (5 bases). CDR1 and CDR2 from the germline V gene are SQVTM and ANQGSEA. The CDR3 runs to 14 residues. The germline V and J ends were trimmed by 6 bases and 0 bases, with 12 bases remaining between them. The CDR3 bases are TGCAGCGTAAATCCAGGGCTAGCCAAAAACATTCAGTACTTC. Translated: CSVNPGLAKNIQYF. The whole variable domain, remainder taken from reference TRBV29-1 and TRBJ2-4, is SAVISQKPSRDICQRGTSLTIQCQVDSQVTMMFWYRQQPGQSLTLIATANQGSEATYESGFVIDKFPISRPNLTFSTLTVSNMSPEDSSIYLCSVNPGLAKNIQYFGAGTRLSVL.

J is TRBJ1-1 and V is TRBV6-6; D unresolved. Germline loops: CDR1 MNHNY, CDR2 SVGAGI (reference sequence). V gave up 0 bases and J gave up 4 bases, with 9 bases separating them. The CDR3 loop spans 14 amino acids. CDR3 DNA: TGTGCCAGCAGTTACTCGGAGGGAGGCACTGAAGCTTTCTTT. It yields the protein CASSYSEGGTEAFF.

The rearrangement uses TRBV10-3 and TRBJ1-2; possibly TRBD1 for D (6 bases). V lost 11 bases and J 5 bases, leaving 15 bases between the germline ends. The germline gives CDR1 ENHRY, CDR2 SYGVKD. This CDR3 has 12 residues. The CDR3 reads CAAQDSVYGYTF. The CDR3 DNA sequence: TGTGCCGCCCAGGACAGCGTTTATGGCTACACCTTC.

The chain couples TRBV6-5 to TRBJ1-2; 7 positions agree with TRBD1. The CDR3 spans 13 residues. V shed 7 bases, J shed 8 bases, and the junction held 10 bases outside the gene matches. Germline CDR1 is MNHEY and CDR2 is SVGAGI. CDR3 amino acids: CASNRGEGFGYTF. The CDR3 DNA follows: TGTGCCAGCAACAGGGGAGAGGGTTTCGGCTACACCTTC.

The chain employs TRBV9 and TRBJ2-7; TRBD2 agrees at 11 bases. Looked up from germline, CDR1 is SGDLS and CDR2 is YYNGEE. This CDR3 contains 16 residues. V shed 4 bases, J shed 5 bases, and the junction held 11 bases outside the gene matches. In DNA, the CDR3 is TGTGCCAGCAGCTCCTTAGGGACTAGCGGCTTCCACGAGCAGTACTTC. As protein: CASSSLGTSGFHEQYF.

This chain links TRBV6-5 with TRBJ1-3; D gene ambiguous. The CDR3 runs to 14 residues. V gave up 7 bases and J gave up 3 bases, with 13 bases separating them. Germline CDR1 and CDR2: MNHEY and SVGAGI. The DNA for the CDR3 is TGTGCCAGCATCAAGTCGGGTAGTGGAAACACCATATATTTT. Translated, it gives CASIKSGSGNTIYF.

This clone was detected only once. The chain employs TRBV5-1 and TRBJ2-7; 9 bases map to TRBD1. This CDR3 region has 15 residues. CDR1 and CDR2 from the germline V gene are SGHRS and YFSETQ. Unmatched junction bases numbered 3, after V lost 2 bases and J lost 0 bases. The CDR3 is CASSLGTGNSYEQYF. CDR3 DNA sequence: TGCGCCAGCAGCTTAGGGACAGGGAACTCCTACGAGCAGTACTTC. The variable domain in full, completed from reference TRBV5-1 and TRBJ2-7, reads KAGVTQTPRYLIKTRGQQVTLSCSPISGHRSVSWYQQTPGQGLQFLFEYFSETQRNKGNFPGRFSGRQFSNSRSEMNVSTLELGDSALYLCASSLGTGNSYEQYFGPGTRLTVT.

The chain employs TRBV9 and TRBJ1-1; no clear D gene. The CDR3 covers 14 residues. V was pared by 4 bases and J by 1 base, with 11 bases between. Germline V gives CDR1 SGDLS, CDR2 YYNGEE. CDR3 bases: TGTGCCAGCAGCCCCCGGATAGCGAACACTGAAGCTTTCTTT. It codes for CASSPRIANTEAFF.

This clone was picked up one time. The CDR3: CASSPGPGENTEAFF. In DNA form, the CDR3 reads TGTGCCAGCAGCCCAGGACCGGGGGAGAACACTGAAGCTTTCTTT. J is TRBJ1-1 and V is TRBV7-9, with TRBD1 as a possible D gene (5 bases). Trimming shortened V by 5 bases and J by 1 base, and 14 bases separated the two germline ends. CDR1 is SEHNR, CDR2 FQNEAQ, per germline (reference sequence). This CDR3 is built from 15 residues.

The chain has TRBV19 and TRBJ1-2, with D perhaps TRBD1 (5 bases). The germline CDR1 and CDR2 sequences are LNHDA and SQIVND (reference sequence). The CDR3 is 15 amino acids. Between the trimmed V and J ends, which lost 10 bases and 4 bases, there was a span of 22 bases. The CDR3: CATSAGGAPGYGYTF. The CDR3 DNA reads TGTGCCACCTCAGCCGGCGGGGCGCCTGGCTATGGCTACACCTTC.

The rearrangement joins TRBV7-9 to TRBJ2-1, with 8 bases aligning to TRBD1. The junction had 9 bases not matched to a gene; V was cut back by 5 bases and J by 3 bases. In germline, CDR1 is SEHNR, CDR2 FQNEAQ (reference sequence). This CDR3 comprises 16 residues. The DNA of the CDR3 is TGTGCCAGCAGCCCCAGGACAGGGCCCCACTACAATGAGCAGTTCTTC. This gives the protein CASSPRTGPHYNEQFF. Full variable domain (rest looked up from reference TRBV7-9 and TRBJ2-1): DTGVSQNPRHKITKRGQNVTFRCDPISEHNRLYWYRQTLGQGPEFLTYFQNEAQLEKSRLLSDRFSAERPKGSFSTLEIQRTEQGDSAMYLCASSPRTGPHYNEQFFGPGTRLTVL.

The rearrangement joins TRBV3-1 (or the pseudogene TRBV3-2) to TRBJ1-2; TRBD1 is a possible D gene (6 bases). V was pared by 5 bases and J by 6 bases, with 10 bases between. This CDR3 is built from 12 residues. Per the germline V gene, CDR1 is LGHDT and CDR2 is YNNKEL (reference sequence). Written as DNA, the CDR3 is TGTGCCAGCAGCTATCAGGGGAATGGCTACACCTTC. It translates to CASSYQGNGYTF.

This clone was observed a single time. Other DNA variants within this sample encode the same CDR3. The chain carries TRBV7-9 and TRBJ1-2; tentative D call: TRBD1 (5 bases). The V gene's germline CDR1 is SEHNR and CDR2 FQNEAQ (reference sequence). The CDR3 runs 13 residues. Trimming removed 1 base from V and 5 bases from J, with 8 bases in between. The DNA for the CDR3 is TGTGCCAGCAGCTTAGTAGGGGATTATGGCTACACCTTC. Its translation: CASSLVGDYGYTF.

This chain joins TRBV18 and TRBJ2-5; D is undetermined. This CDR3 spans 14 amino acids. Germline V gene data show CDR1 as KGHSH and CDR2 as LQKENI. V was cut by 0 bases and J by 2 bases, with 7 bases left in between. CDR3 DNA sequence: TGTGCCAGCTCACCACCGGTACAGCAAGAGACCCAGTACTTC. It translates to CASSPPVQQETQYF.

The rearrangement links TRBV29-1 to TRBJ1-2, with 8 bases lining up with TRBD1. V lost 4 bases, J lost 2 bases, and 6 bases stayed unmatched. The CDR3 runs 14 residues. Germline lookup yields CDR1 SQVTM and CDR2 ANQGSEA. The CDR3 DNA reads TGCAGCGTTGGTTCTCACAGGGGGAACTATGGCTACACCTTC. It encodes CSVGSHRGNYGYTF.